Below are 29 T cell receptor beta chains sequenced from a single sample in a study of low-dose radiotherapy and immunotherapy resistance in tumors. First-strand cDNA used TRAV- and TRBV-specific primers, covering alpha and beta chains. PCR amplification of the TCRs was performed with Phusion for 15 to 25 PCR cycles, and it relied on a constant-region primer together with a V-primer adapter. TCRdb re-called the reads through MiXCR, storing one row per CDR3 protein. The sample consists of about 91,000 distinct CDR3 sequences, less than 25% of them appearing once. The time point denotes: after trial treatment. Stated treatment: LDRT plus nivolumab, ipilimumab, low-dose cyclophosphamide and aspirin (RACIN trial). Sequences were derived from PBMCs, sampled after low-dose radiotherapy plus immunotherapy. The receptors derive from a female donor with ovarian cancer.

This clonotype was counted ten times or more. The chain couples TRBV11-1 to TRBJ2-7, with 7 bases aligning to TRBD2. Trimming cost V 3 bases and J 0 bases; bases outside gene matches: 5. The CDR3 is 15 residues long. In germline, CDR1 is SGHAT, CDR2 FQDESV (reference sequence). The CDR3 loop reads CASSLAGTTSYEQYF. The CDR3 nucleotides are TGTGCCAGCAGCTTGGCCGGGACTACCTCCTACGAGCAGTACTTC.

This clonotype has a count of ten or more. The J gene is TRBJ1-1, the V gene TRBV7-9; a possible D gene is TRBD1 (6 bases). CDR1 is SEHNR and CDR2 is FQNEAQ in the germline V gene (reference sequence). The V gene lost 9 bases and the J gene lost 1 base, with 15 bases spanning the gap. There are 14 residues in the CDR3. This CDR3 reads CASRRTEPNTEAFF. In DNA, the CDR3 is TGTGCCAGTCGACGGACAGAGCCGAACACTGAAGCTTTCTTT.

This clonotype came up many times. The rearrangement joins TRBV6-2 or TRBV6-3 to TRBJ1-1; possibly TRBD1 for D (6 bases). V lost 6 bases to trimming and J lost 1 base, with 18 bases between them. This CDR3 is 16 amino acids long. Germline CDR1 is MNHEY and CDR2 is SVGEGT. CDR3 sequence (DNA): TGTGCCAGCAGCCCCCCTATGACAGGAGGGAACACTGAAGCTTTCTTT. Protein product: CASSPPMTGGNTEAFF.

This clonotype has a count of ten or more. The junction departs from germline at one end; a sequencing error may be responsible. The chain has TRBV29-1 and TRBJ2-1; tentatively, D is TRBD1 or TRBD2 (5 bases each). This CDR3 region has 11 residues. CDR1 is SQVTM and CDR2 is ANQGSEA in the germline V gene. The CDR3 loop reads CSVWDRNEPFF. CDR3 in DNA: TGCAGCGTTTGGGACCGCAATGAGCCGTTCTTC.

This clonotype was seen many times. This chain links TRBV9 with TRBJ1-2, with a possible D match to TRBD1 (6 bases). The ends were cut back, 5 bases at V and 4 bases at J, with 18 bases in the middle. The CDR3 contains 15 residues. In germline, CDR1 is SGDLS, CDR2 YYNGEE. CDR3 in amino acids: CASSRGGQATYGYTF. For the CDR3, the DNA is TGTGCCAGCAGTAGAGGGGGACAAGCTACCTATGGCTACACCTTC.

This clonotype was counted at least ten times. The CDR3 loop reads CATSVVDSTNTGELFF. The CDR3, as DNA: TGTGCCACCAGTGTCGTAGACAGTACGAACACCGGGGAGCTGTTTTTT. This chain links TRBV24-1 with TRBJ2-2; D perhaps matches TRBD1 (5 bases). The V gene's germline CDR1 is KGHDR and CDR2 SFDVKD. V lost 5 bases, J lost 0 bases, and 12 bases lay in between. The CDR3 consists of 16 residues.

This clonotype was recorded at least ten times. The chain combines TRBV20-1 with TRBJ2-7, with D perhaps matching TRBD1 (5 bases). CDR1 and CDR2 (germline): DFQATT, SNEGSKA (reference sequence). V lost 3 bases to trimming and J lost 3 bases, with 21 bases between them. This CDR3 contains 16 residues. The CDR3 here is CSAREPRTDIDYEQYF. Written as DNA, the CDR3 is TGCAGTGCTAGGGAGCCCCGTACGGACATCGACTACGAGCAGTACTTC.

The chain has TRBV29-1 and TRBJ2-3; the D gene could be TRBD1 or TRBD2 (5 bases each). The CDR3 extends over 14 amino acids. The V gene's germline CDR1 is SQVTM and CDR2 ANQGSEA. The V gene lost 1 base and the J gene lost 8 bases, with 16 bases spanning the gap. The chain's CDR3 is CSVEAAGPGGTQYF. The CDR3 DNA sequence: TGCAGCGTTGAAGCTGCTGGACCTGGGGGTACGCAGTATTTT.

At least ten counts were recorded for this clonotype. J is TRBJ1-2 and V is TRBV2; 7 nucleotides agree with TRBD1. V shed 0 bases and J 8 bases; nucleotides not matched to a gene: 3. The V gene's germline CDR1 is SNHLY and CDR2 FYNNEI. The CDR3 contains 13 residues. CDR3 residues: CASSEAAGGGYTF. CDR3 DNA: TGTGCCAGCAGTGAAGCGGCAGGGGGAGGCTACACCTTC. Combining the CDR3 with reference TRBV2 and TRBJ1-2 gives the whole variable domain EPEVTQTPSHQVTQMGQEVILRCVPISNHLYFYWYRQILGQKVEFLVSFYNNEISEKSEIFDDQFSVERPDGSNFTLKIRSTKLEDSAMYFCASSEAAGGGYTFGSGTRLTVV.

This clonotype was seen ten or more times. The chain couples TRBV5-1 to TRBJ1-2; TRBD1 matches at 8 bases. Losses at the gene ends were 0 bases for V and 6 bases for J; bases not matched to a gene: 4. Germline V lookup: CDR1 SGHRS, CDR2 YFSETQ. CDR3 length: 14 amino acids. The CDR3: CASSLEFRGHGYTF. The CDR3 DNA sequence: TGCGCCAGCAGCTTGGAATTCAGGGGGCATGGCTACACCTTC.

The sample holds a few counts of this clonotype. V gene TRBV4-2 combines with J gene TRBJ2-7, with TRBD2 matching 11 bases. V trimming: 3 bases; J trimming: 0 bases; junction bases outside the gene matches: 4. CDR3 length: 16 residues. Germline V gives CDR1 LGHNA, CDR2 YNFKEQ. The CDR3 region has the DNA TGTGCCAGCAGCCAGGAGGGACTAGCGGCCTCCTACGAGCAGTACTTC. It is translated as CASSQEGLAASYEQYF.

The chain's CDR3 is CASKPANSGNTIYF. In nucleotides, the CDR3 is TGTGCCAGTAAACCGGCGAACTCTGGAAACACCATATATTTT. V gene TRBV19 combines with J gene TRBJ1-3; D uncertain. The V end was cut by 7 bases, the J end by 0 bases, with 10 bases between. The CDR3 covers 14 residues. The germline V gene encodes CDR1 LNHDA and CDR2 SQIVND (reference sequence).

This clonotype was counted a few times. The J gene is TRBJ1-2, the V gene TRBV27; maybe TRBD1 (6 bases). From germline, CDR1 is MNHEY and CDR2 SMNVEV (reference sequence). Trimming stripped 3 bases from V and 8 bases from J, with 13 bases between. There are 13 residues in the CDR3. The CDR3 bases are TGTGCCAGCAGTTTCTCCCGGGGGCTCGGCTACACCTTC. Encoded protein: CASSFSRGLGYTF.

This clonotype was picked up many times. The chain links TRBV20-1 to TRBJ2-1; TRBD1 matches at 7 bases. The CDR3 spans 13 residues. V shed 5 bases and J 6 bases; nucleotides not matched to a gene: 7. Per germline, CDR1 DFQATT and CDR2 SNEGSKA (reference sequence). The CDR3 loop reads CSAARTGTNEQFF. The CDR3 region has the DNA TGCAGTGCTGCCCGGACAGGTACCAATGAGCAGTTCTTC.

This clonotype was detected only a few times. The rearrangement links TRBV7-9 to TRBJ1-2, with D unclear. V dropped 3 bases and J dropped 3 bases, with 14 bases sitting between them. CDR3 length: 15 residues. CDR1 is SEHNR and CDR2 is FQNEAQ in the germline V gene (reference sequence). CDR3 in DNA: TGTGCCAGCAGCTTGACCTCAAGGGCGGACTATGGCTACACCTTC. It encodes CASSLTSRADYGYTF.

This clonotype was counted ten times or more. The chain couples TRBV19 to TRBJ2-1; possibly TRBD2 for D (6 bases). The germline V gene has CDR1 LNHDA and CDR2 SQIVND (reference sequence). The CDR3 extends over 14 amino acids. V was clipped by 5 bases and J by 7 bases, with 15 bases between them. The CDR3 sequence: CASSWGQGGNEQFF. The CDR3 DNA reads TGTGCCAGTAGTTGGGGCCAGGGAGGTAATGAGCAGTTCTTC.

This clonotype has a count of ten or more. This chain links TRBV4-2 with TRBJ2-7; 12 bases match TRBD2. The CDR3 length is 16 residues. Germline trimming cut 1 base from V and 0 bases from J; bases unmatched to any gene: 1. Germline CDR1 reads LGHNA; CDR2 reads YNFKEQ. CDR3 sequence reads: CASSQVGLAGSYEQYF. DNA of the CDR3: TGTGCCAGCAGCCAAGTGGGACTAGCGGGCTCCTACGAGCAGTACTTC.

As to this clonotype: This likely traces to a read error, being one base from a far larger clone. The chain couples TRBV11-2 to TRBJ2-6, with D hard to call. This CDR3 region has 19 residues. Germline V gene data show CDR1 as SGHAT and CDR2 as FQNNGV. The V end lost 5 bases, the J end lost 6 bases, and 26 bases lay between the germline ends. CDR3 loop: CASSRKGLLPSRKANVLTF. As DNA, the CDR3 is TGTGCCAGCAGCCGGAAAGGCCTACTGCCATCTCGTAAGGCCAACGTCCTGACTTTC.

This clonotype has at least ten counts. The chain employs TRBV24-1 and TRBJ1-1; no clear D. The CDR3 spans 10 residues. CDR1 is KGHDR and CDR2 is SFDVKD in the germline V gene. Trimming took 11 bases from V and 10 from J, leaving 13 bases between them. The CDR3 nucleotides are TGTGCCAATGGAACGCTGGGAGCTTTCTTT. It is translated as CANGTLGAFF.

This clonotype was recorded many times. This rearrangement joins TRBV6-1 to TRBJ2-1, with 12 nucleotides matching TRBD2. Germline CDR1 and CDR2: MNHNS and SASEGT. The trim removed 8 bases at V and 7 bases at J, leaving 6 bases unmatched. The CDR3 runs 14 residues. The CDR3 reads CASRASGGANEQFF. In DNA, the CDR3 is TGTGCCAGCCGCGCTAGCGGGGGGGCGAATGAGCAGTTCTTC.

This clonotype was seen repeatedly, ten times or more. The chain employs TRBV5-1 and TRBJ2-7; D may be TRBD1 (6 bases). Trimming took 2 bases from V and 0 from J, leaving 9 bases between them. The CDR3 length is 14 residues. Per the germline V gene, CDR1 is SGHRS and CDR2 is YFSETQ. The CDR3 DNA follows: TGCGCCAGCAGCTTCGGACAGCCCTCCTACGAGCAGTACTTC. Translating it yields CASSFGQPSYEQYF.

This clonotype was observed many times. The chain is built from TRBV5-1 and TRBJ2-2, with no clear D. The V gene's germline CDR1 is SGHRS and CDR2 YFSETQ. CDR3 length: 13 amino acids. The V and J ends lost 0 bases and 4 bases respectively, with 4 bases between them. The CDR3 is CASSLVLTGELFF. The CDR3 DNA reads TGCGCCAGCAGCTTGGTCCTCACCGGGGAGCTGTTTTTT.

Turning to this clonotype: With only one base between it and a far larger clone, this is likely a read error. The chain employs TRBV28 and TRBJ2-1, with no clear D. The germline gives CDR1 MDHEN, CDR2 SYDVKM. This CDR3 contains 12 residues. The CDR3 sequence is CATSCHRNEQFF. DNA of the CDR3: TGTGCCACCAGTTGCCACCGCAATGAGCAGTTCTTC.

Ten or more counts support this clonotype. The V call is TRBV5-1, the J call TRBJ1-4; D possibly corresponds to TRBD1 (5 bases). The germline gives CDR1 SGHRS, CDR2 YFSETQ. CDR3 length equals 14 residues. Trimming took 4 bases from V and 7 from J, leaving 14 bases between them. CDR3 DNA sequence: TGCGCCAGCAGCCAAGGTGGGACTGCTGAAAAACTGTTTTTT. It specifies CASSQGGTAEKLFF.

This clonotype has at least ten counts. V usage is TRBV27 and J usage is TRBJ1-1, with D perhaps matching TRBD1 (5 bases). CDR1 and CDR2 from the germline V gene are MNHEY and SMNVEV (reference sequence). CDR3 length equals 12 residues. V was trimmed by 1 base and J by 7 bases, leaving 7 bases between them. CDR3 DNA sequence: TGTGCCAGCAGTTTATGGGGGGGTGAAGCTTTCTTT. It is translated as CASSLWGGEAFF.

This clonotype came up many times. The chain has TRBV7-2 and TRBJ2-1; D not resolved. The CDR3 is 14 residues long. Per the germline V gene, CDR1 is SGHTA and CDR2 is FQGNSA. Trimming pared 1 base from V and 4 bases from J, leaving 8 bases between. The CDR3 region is CASSLGARYNEQFF. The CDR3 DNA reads TGTGCCAGCAGCTTAGGGGCAAGATACAATGAGCAGTTCTTC.

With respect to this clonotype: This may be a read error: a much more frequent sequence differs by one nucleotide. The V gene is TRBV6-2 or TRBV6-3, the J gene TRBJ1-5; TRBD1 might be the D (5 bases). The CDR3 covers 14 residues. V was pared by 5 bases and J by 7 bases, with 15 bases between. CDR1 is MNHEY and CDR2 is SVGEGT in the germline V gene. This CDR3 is CASSHRKGDQPQHF. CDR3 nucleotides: TGTGCCAGCAGTCACAGGAAAGGGGACCAGCCCCAGCATTTT.

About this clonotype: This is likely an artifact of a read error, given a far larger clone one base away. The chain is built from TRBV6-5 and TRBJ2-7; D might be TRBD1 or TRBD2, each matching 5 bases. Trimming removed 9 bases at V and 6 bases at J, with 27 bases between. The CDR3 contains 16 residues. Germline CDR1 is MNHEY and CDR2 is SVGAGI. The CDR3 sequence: CARSTYGGRGPGEQYF. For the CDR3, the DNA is TGTGCCAGAAGTACTTATGGGGGTAGAGGACCGGGCGAGCAGTACTTC.

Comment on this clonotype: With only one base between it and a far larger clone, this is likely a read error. The CDR3 DNA follows: TGTGACAGCAGCCTCCTTCCGTGGGGGCAGTTCTTC. It specifies CDSSLLPWGQFF. The chain uses TRBV11-2 and TRBJ2-1; no definite D call. CDR1 and CDR2 from the germline V gene are SGHAT and FQNNGV. The CDR3 has 12 residues.